This T cell receptor beta chain was sequenced for a study of T cells in Graves' hyperthyroidism and ophthalmopathy. What was amplified from RNA transcripts were TCR beta CDR3 regions. First-round RT-PCR targeting the TCR CDR3 was performed with the HTBI primer set. TCRdb used MiXCR to reprocess the multiplex PCR reads, holding one entry per CDR3 protein. Of approximately 870,000 distinct CDR3 sequences in the sample, 38% were seen once. Germline V gene sequence: CDR1 MGHRA, CDR2 YSYEKL. V shed 6 bases and J 5 bases; nucleotides not matched to a gene: 9. CDR3 length: 14 residues. Exclusion of patients followed from uncontrolled infection, other autoimmune disease, pregnancy or lactation. PBMCs were collected from an approximately 10 ml volume of fresh peripheral blood.

Sequencing input: blood. The J gene is TRBJ2-7, the V gene TRBV4-1; 8 bases align to TRBD1. This clonotype was obtained from a man between 18 and 29 years old with Graves' hyperthyroidism. The CDR3 region is CASSSDRVGHEQYF. The DNA of the CDR3 is TGCGCCAGCAGTTCGGACAGGGTCGGGCACGAGCAGTACTTC.